Below, 11 T cell receptor beta chains from the same sample are listed, as sequenced in a study of T cell responses to AZD1222 COVID-19 vaccine. Using immunoSEQ multiplex PCR, the repertoire was profiled, and TCRdb retains in-frame clones only, with some absent. This sample has under 140,000 clones, with about 87% found just once. This specimen was peripheral blood, taken 28 days after the second AZD1222 dose. These TCRs come from an adult who received the AZD1222 COVID-19 vaccine.

In this sample, this clone turned up once. The V call is TRBV11-1, the J call TRBJ1-1; no reliable D call. Trimming left V 5 bases short and J 0 bases short, with 10 bases between. This CDR3 comprises 14 residues. Looked up from germline, CDR1 is SGHAT and CDR2 is FQDESV (reference sequence). This CDR3 is CASSRHLMNTEAFF. In DNA form, the CDR3 reads TGTGCCAGCAGCCGACACCTGATGAACACTGAAGCTTTCTTT.

The chain has TRBV5-1 and TRBJ1-1; no clear D gene. The CDR3 is made up of 14 amino acids. The V end was cut by 0 bases, the J end by 6 bases, with 12 bases between. Germline-derived CDR1 and CDR2 are SGHRS and YFSETQ. The CDR3 sequence is CASSLALFEAEAFF. The CDR3 DNA follows: TGCGCCAGCAGCTTGGCCCTCTTCGAGGCTGAAGCTTTCTTT.

This clone was observed once. V usage is TRBV7-2 and J usage is TRBJ2-1; a possible D gene is TRBD2 (6 bases). The CDR3 covers 14 residues. Germline V gene sequence: CDR1 SGHTA, CDR2 FQGNSA. Trimming pared 4 bases from V and 7 bases from J, leaving 14 bases between. CDR3 bases: TGTGCCAGCAGCTGGGGCGGGACTCAGAATGAGCAGTTCTTC. It is translated as CASSWGGTQNEQFF.

The chain carries TRBV4-1 and TRBJ1-4; tentatively, D is TRBD1 (5 bases). CDR1 and CDR2 (germline): MGHRA, YSYEKL. Trimming pared 6 bases from V and 7 bases from J, leaving 15 bases between. The CDR3 extends over 14 amino acids. CDR3: CASSGGSSGEKLFF. For the CDR3, the DNA is TGCGCCAGCAGTGGGGGTAGTTCGGGTGAAAAACTGTTTTTT.

V gene TRBV7-9 combines with J gene TRBJ1-1; the D is unclear. The V end was cut by 2 bases, the J end by 11 bases, with 9 bases between. CDR3 size: 11 residues. Germline CDR1 reads SEHNR; CDR2 reads FQNEAQ (reference sequence). DNA for the CDR3: TGTGCCAGCAGCTTATCGGTGATGGCTTTCTTT. Translating it yields CASSLSVMAFF.

The chain carries TRBV5-1 and TRBJ2-3; 14 bases agree with TRBD2. Trimming cost V 0 bases and J 5 bases; bases outside gene matches: 2. This CDR3 region has 16 residues. Germline V gene sequence: CDR1 SGHRS, CDR2 YFSETQ. The CDR3 spells CASSLEGLAGGDTQYF. The CDR3 bases are TGCGCCAGCAGCTTGGAAGGACTAGCGGGAGGAGATACGCAGTATTTT.

This chain uses TRBV19 with TRBJ2-5; 12 nucleotides line up with TRBD1. CDR3 size: 16 residues. Germline V gene sequence: CDR1 LNHDA, CDR2 SQIVND (reference sequence). V was pared by 3 bases and J by 5 bases, with 7 bases of the junction left unmatched. The CDR3 nucleotides are TGTGCCAGTAGTATTTGGGGACAGGGGGCAGGGGAGACCCAGTACTTC. It specifies CASSIWGQGAGETQYF.

V usage is TRBV10-3 and J usage is TRBJ1-1, with D possibly matching TRBD1 (6 bases). The ends were cut back, 10 bases at V and 0 bases at J, with 15 bases in the middle. The germline V gene encodes CDR1 ENHRY and CDR2 SYGVKD. The CDR3 is made up of 14 amino acids. Here the CDR3 reads CATGARGVNTEAFF. CDR3 sequence (DNA): TGTGCCACGGGGGCTCGAGGGGTGAACACTGAAGCTTTCTTT.

The gene calls are TRBV6-5 and TRBJ1-1; D may be TRBD1 (6 bases). The V end lost 6 bases, the J end lost 5 bases, and 16 bases lay between the germline ends. There are 14 residues in the CDR3. Germline V gene lookup returns CDR1 MNHEY and CDR2 SVGAGI. This CDR3 reads CASRGDDRPTEAFF. The CDR3 region has the DNA TGTGCCAGCAGGGGGGATGACAGGCCTACTGAAGCTTTCTTT.

This clone was picked up a small number of times. Other DNA sequences in the same sample also yield this CDR3. The genes are TRBV5-1 and TRBJ2-3; unclear D gene. V gave up 0 bases and J gave up 1 base, with 3 bases separating them. Germline CDR1 is SGHRS and CDR2 is YFSETQ. The CDR3 consists of 13 residues. The chain's CDR3 is CASSLAGTDTQYF. CDR3 nucleotides: TGCGCCAGCAGCTTGGCTGGCACAGATACGCAGTATTTT. The whole variable domain, remainder taken from reference TRBV5-1 and TRBJ2-3, is KAGVTQTPRYLIKTRGQQVTLSCSPISGHRSVSWYQQTPGQGLQFLFEYFSETQRNKGNFPGRFSGRQFSNSRSEMNVSTLELGDSALYLCASSLAGTDTQYFGPGTRLTVL.

V and J are TRBV7-8 and TRBJ1-4; D unclear. Germline V gives CDR1 SGHVS, CDR2 FQNEAQ. Trimming pared 5 bases from V and 3 bases from J, leaving 16 bases between. This CDR3 is 16 amino acids long. CDR3: CASSPLPGDPNEKLFF. The CDR3 nucleotides are TGTGCCAGCAGCCCACTTCCGGGAGATCCTAATGAAAAACTGTTTTTT.